Sequencing of this TCR beta chain was carried out in a study of T cell repertoires in cytomegalovirus infection. TCRdb fed the reads into MiXCR, producing one record per CDR3 protein. The data show 370,000 or so distinct CDR3 sequences, about a third seen once. This clonotype showed up many times. Its specificity is not known. V trimming: 5 bases; J trimming: 7 bases; junction bases outside the gene matches: 11. The CDR3 loop spans 16 amino acids. CDR1 SEHNR and CDR2 FQNEAQ come from the germline V gene (reference sequence). Source: cultured PBMCs, taken from culture after CMV antigen stimulation. The clonotype originates from a human donor in good health (CMV status not recorded). Some clones in this sample may be carry-over from other donors' samples. This chain connects TRBV7-9 to TRBJ1-4, with 9 bases fitting TRBD1. CDR3 sequence: CASSPHRDRAAEKLFF. For the CDR3, the DNA is TGTGCCAGCAGCCCTCACCGGGACAGGGCTGCTGAAAAACTGTTTTTT.